This T cell receptor (beta chain) was identified during a study of blood T cell repertoires in COVID-19. In the source study's methods: Scientists estimated how many nucleated cells there were by amplifying reference gene primers. The method was immunoSEQ multiplex PCR; TCRdb's version includes in-frame clones alone and lacks a portion of them. V and J calls and clone size are those listed in that table; D and trimming were worked out from the DNA. The sample has about 49,000 clones, around nine tenths seen once; the top ten hold over 10%. V dropped 4 bases and J dropped 10; count of bases not matched to a gene: 9. Germline CDR1 and CDR2: MNHEY and SVGEGT. The CDR3 is made up of 15 amino acids.

The chain couples TRBV6-2 or TRBV6-3 to TRBJ1-6; TRBD1 agrees at 8 bases. Sample: peripheral blood. The sequence came from a man at least 80 years old with acute or convalescent COVID-19. Here the CDR3 reads CASSSFSGQESPLHF. The DNA for the CDR3 is TGTGCCAGCAGTTCCTTCTCGGGACAGGAATCACCCCTCCACTTT.